In its sample, the clone carrying this T cell receptor beta chain was seen many times. The target antigen is unknown. In the ViraFEST assay, antigen-specific CD4+ clonotypes were identified by expansion after peptide-pool stimulation. With 9 to 11 days of culture completed, CD4+ T cells were isolated. The study found no prior SARS-CoV-2 infection in the vaccine recipients, who tested negative for nucleocapsid antibodies. A half-volume exchange with IL-2 medium occurred on days 3 and 7. This CDR3 comprises 13 residues. From germline, CDR1 is SGHDN and CDR2 FVKESK. V lost 4 bases and J lost 9, with 10 bases in between. The data are from a study of vaccination effects on CD4 cells after COVID-19. Study observations and caveats: By a late point after vaccination, infection- and vaccine-induced clones had shrunk markedly through clonal contraction. The study got few convalescent patients and did not collect any early post-infection timepoints.

Data came from immunoSEQ multiplex PCR; TCRdb stores just in-frame clones and leaves some out. The table lists just under 75,000 clones, roughly 74% of them singletons. Sample: CD4+ T cells from PBMCs cultured with HCoV-NL63 spike peptides, taken before COVID-19 vaccination. V gene TRBV14 combines with J gene TRBJ1-6, with a possible D match to TRBD1 (5 bases). The TCR sequence derives from a human donor who received a COVID-19 vaccine. The DNA for the CDR3 is TGTGCCAGCAGCCTGGGAGGGGTTTCACCCCTCCACTTT. Residues: CASSLGGVSPLHF.